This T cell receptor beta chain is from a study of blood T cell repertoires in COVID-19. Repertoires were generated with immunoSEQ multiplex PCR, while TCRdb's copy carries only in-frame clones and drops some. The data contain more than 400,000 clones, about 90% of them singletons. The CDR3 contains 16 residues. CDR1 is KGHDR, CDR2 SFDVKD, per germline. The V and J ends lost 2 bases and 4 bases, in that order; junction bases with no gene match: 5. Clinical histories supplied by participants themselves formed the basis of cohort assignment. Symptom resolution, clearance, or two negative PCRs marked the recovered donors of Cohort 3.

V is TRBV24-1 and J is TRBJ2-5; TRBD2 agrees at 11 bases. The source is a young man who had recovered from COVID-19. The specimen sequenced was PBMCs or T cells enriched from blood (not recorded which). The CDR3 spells CATSDSLAGGGETQYF. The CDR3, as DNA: TGTGCCACCAGTGATTCCCTAGCGGGAGGCGGAGAGACCCAGTACTTC.